This T cell receptor beta chain is from a study of cytomegalovirus exposure and HLA in healthy donors. Study-wide findings and caveats: A classifier reportedly called cytomegalovirus status with high sensitivity and specificity. For TCR beta chains, V- and J-gene trimming was later linked to a missense DCLRE1C variant. Compared with the roughly 670-donor mean, an Asian-associated ancestry cluster reportedly had fewer N-insertions, according to a later analysis. It was taken for granted in presence/absence analyses that sequencing depth across donors was roughly uniform.

Concerning this clone itself: Its antigen is currently unknown.

In germline, CDR1 is MNHEY, CDR2 SMNVEV (reference sequence). The CDR3 extends over 15 amino acids. V was cut by 3 bases and J by 4 bases, with 13 bases left in between. Both 60 Vbeta primers and 13 Jbeta primers went into the PCR. Repertoires were generated with immunoSEQ multiplex PCR, while TCRdb's copy carries only in-frame clones and drops some. In the table there are 110,000 to 150,000 clones, almost 85% of which are singletons. The sequencing input was PBMCs. This TCR was recovered from a woman aged 60-75 years in good health and CMV-seropositive. The rearrangement joins TRBV27 to TRBJ2-1, with a possible D match to TRBD1 (6 bases). The CDR3, as DNA: TGTGCCAGCAGTTTTGGCCAGGGGAGTTACAATGAGCAGTTCTTC. The encoded protein is CASSFGQGSYNEQFF.